Included here is one T cell receptor (beta chain) sequence, with context. As processed by the authors: Reference gene primer amplification in the assay estimated nucleated cell counts. Method: immunoSEQ multiplex PCR; TCRdb's copy keeps in-frame clones and lacks some. The V and J calls and clone size are taken from that table; D and trimming were inferred from the DNA. The table shows around 300,000 clones, with around 90% occurring only once. The sample originates from a study of blood T cell repertoires in COVID-19. Study background: In each case, the material was cDNA or gDNA derived from T cells, B-cell-depleted T cells, or PBMCs.

Participants were aged about 18 to 90 years from roughly 26 US areas. In assigning cohorts, the study relied on participant-reported clinical history. The TCR sequence derives from a woman younger than 35 with acute COVID-19. Sequencing was performed on PBMCs or T cells enriched from blood (not recorded which).

The CDR3 spells CASSDRDTIYGYTF. CDR3 bases: TGTGCCAGCAGTGACCGGGACACGATCTATGGCTACACCTTC. This sequence joins TRBV6-1 and TRBJ1-2, with a possible D match to TRBD1 (6 bases). The V and J ends lost 3 bases and 4 bases respectively, with 12 bases between them. The V gene's germline CDR1 is MNHNS and CDR2 SASEGT. The CDR3 has 14 residues.